The T cell receptor (beta chain) under discussion was sequenced for a study of blood T cell repertoires in COVID-19. Study-wide background: From T cells, B-cell-depleted T cells, or PBMCs came the material, which was cDNA or gDNA.

Cohort assignment relied on participant-reported clinical history. The CDR3 sequence is 13 residues long. Germline lookup yields CDR1 SGDLS and CDR2 YYNGEE. The germline V and J ends were trimmed by 3 bases and 4 bases, with 8 bases remaining between them. In the original analysis: Using reference gene primer amplification, nucleated cell counts were estimated. Clones were read by immunoSEQ multiplex PCR, and TCRdb kept only the in-frame ones, dropping some. That table supplies the V and J calls and clone size; D and trimming were determined from the DNA. The sample carries 200,000 or so clones, roughly 88% recorded once.

This TCR was sampled from a woman between 35 and 50 years old with acute COVID-19. The sequencing input was PBMCs or T cells enriched from blood (not recorded which). The rearrangement links TRBV9 to TRBJ2-1, with D possibly being TRBD1 (5 bases). The CDR3 loop reads CASSGQGYNEQFF. The CDR3 region has the DNA TGTGCCAGCAGCGGTCAGGGATACAATGAGCAGTTCTTC.